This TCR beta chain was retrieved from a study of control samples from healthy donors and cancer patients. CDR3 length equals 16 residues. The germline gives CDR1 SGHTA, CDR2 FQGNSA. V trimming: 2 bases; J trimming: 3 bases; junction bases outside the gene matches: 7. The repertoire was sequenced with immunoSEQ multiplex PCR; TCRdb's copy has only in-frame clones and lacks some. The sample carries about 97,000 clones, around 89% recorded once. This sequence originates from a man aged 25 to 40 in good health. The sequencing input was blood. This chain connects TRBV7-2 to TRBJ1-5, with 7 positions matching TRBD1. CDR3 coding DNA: TGTGCCAGCAGCTTATTATTTGAGGGGGCCAATCAGCCCCAGCATTTT. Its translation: CASSLLFEGANQPQHF.